The 21 T cell receptor beta chains reported below all come from one sample, sequenced in a study of beta chain features in type 1 diabetes. The study, taken as a whole, reports: Shorter TCRB CDR3s, moderately but significantly so, marked every one of the four CD4+ subsets in Type 1 diabetes patients.

These receptors are not linked to any known antigen. All of the isolated RNA was reverse transcribed, so expressed TCRB transcripts were sequenced. The assay was immunoSEQ multiplex PCR, and TCRdb's table has in-frame clones only and misses some. The sample consists of nearly 700,000 clones, under 15% of them appearing once. The specimen sequenced was naive CD4+ T cells from blood. The receptor source for this set is a man younger than 30 with type 1 diabetes.

This clone was picked up a small number of times. The chain uses TRBV30 and TRBJ1-2; D gene unclear. V lost 0 bases, J lost 1 base, and 12 bases lay in between. The germline gives CDR1 GTSNPN, CDR2 SVGIG (reference sequence). The CDR3 length is 15 residues. This CDR3 is CAWSVQRAVNYGYTF. CDR3 nucleotide sequence: TGTGCCTGGAGTGTACAGCGGGCGGTTAACTATGGCTACACCTTC.

The chain links TRBV5-4 to TRBJ1-2; D is perhaps TRBD1 (5 bases). The CDR3 extends over 14 amino acids. Between the trimmed V and J ends, which lost 0 bases and 10 bases, there was a span of 16 bases. Germline V lookup: CDR1 SGHNT, CDR2 YYREEE (reference sequence). The CDR3 here is CASSLAWDSPFYTF. The CDR3 DNA reads TGTGCCAGCAGCTTGGCCTGGGACTCCCCATTCTACACCTTC.

This clone was seen only a few times. This chain's CDR3 is CASSLVKGGSPLHF. CDR3 bases: TGTGCCAGCAGCTTAGTGAAAGGGGGATCACCCCTCCACTTT. The rearrangement links TRBV11-2 to TRBJ1-6; D perhaps matches TRBD1 (6 bases). The germline V gene encodes CDR1 SGHAT and CDR2 FQNNGV. CDR3 length equals 14 residues. With 1 base removed from V and 10 bases from J, the gap between germline ends came to 11 bases.

As for this clone: The sample carries other DNA sequences with the same CDR3. The rearrangement uses TRBV5-6 and TRBJ1-1; D remains unclear. Germline CDR1 reads SGHDT; CDR2 reads YYEEEE. This CDR3 spans 13 amino acids. V was clipped by 0 bases and J by 1 base, with 4 bases between them. The CDR3 DNA reads TGTGCCAGCAGCTTGGCAGCGAACACTGAAGCTTTCTTT. Amino acid sequence: CASSLAANTEAFF.

There are a few counts of this clone. V and J are TRBV29-1 and TRBJ2-5; 7 positions agree with TRBD2. Germline V gene lookup returns CDR1 SQVTM and CDR2 ANQGSEA. The CDR3 length is 14 residues. V was clipped by 3 bases and J by 4 bases; unmatched bases: 8. In nucleotides, the CDR3 is TGCAGCGTTGAGTCTTACGGGGGGAGAGAGACCCAGTACTTC. This gives the protein CSVESYGGRETQYF.

The chain links TRBV30 to TRBJ2-1; 10 positions agree with TRBD2. V dropped 2 bases and J dropped 3; count of bases not matched to a gene: 7. CDR3 length: 16 amino acids. Germline CDR1 and CDR2: GTSNPN and SVGIG (reference sequence). CDR3 DNA: TGTGCCTGGAGTCCAAACGGACTAGCGGTCTACAATGAGCAGTTCTTC. Protein: CAWSPNGLAVYNEQFF.

This clone was counted only a few times. The chain couples TRBV5-1 to TRBJ1-1; D gene uncertain. The germline V gene has CDR1 SGHRS and CDR2 YFSETQ. The CDR3 is 16 residues long. The V end was cut by 4 bases, the J end by 4 bases, with 20 bases between. CDR3 in DNA: TGCGCCAGCAGCGTAAGATTGAGGGTGATGAGCACTGAAGCTTTCTTT. As protein: CASSVRLRVMSTEAFF.

This clone showed up just a few times. This chain joins TRBV30 and TRBJ2-1; D remains unclear. The length of the CDR3 is 14 residues. The ends were cut back, 3 bases at V and 10 bases at J, with 19 bases in the middle. Germline V CDR1 and CDR2: GTSNPN, SVGIG (reference sequence). In DNA, the CDR3 is TGTGCCTGGAGCCCTATGCGACTTTCCGGAGAGCAGTTCTTC. Residues: CAWSPMRLSGEQFF.

This clone showed up just a few times. The genes are TRBV15 and TRBJ2-7, with a possible D match to TRBD2 (5 bases). The CDR3 has 13 amino acids. Looked up from germline, CDR1 is LNHNV and CDR2 is YYDKDF (reference sequence). Trimming left V 0 bases short and J 9 bases short, with 12 bases between. The CDR3, as DNA: TGTGCCACCAGCAGAGATAAGCCGGGGTGGCAGTACTTC. Its translation: CATSRDKPGWQYF.

This clone was observed a few times. The chain uses TRBV7-2 and TRBJ2-7; 8 bases match TRBD2. The CDR3 runs 14 residues. V trimming: 5 bases; J trimming: 2 bases; junction bases outside the gene matches: 5. Germline CDR1 reads SGHTA; CDR2 reads FQGNSA. The CDR3 sequence is CASSPNSGAYEQYF. The DNA for the CDR3 is TGTGCCAGCAGCCCCAATAGCGGGGCCTACGAGCAGTACTTC.

V usage is TRBV18 and J usage is TRBJ1-1; 9 positions match TRBD1. The CDR3 has 16 amino acids. The V segment lost 4 bases and the J segment 1 base; nucleotides outside the gene matches: 7. The germline gives CDR1 KGHSH, CDR2 LQKENI. CDR3 in DNA: TGTGCCAGCTCACGTCTTCCGGGACAGGGGAACACTGAAGCTTTCTTT. Translated, it gives CASSRLPGQGNTEAFF.

This clone was found a few times. V usage is TRBV7-9 and J usage is TRBJ2-7; TRBD1 matches at 7 bases. The CDR3 extends over 16 amino acids. V was clipped by 4 bases and J by 3 bases; unmatched bases: 12. In germline, CDR1 is SEHNR, CDR2 FQNEAQ (reference sequence). The DNA of the CDR3 is TGTGCCAGCAGCTCAGTGAGGGGACAGCAGGTCTACGAGCAGTACTTC. This gives the protein CASSSVRGQQVYEQYF. Full variable domain (missing parts from reference TRBV7-9 and TRBJ2-7): DTGVSQNPRHKITKRGQNVTFRCDPISEHNRLYWYRQTLGQGPEFLTYFQNEAQLEKSRLLSDRFSAERPKGSFSTLEIQRTEQGDSAMYLCASSSVRGQQVYEQYFGPGTRLTVT.

A few counts support this clone. The chain has TRBV4-1 and TRBJ1-2; 7 bases match TRBD1. Germline V CDR1 and CDR2: MGHRA, YSYEKL. This CDR3 has 17 amino acids. V shed 3 bases, J shed 2 bases, and the junction held 12 bases outside the gene matches. The CDR3 loop is CASSHLEGGSDNYGYTF. In DNA form, the CDR3 reads TGCGCCAGCAGCCACCTCGAAGGGGGCTCGGACAACTATGGCTACACCTTC.

This chain connects TRBV6-6 to TRBJ1-1, with D possibly TRBD1 on 5 matching bases. This CDR3 region has 12 residues. V lost 6 bases, J lost 2 bases, and 7 bases lay in between. Germline loops: CDR1 MNHNY, CDR2 SVGAGI (reference sequence). In DNA form, the CDR3 reads TGTGCCAGCAGGACAGCCAACACTGAAGCTTTCTTT. This translates into CASRTANTEAFF.

In this sample, this clone turned up a few times. This chain connects TRBV7-9 to TRBJ1-5, with D possibly matching TRBD1 (6 bases). V was shortened by 1 base and J by 6 bases, with 13 bases between the two germline ends. This CDR3 has 15 residues. Germline values: CDR1 SEHNR, CDR2 FQNEAQ (reference sequence). In nucleotides, the CDR3 is TGTGCCAGCAGCTTAGGCGGGACAATCGTTCAGCCCCAGCATTTT. Its translation is CASSLGGTIVQPQHF.

This clone turned up a few times. V is TRBV5-4 and J is TRBJ2-5; 9 nucleotides agree with TRBD1. The trim removed 0 bases at V and 1 base at J, leaving 4 bases unmatched. Germline loops: CDR1 SGHNT, CDR2 YYREEE (reference sequence). The length of the CDR3 is 16 residues. The CDR3 loop reads CASSLALGQGQETQYF. The CDR3 region has the DNA TGTGCCAGCAGCTTGGCCCTGGGACAGGGCCAAGAGACCCAGTACTTC.

This clone has just a few counts. This rearrangement joins TRBV14 to TRBJ1-1; D is undetermined. This CDR3 has 12 residues. Germline V gene data show CDR1 as SGHDN and CDR2 as FVKESK. V was trimmed by 2 bases and J by 11 bases, leaving 12 bases between them. The CDR3 nucleotides read TGTGCCAGCAGCCAATCCTCAATCGAGGCTTTCTTT. It is translated as CASSQSSIEAFF.

The rearrangement uses TRBV5-6 and TRBJ1-1; D not certain. Germline assignment: CDR1 SGHDT and CDR2 YYEEEE. V lost 0 bases, J lost 7 bases, and 10 bases lay in between. This CDR3 is built from 13 residues. The CDR3 region has the DNA TGTGCCAGCAGCTTGGCAGGACTATTTGAAGCTTTCTTT. Translation: CASSLAGLFEAFF.

This rearrangement joins TRBV29-1 to TRBJ1-2, with D maybe TRBD1 (5 bases). This CDR3 comprises 13 residues. Germline CDR1 reads SQVTM; CDR2 reads ANQGSEA. V lost 1 base to trimming and J lost 4 bases, with 10 bases between them. The CDR3, as DNA: TGCAGCGTTGAAGGCCTGGGGGTCTATGGCTACACCTTC. Translating it yields CSVEGLGVYGYTF. Filled out from reference TRBV29-1 and TRBJ1-2, the complete variable domain reads SAVISQKPSRDICQRGTSLTIQCQVDSQVTMMFWYRQQPGQSLTLIATANQGSEATYESGFVIDKFPISRPNLTFSTLTVSNMSPEDSSIYLCSVEGLGVYGYTFGSGTRLTVV.

This chain joins TRBV9 and TRBJ2-7; a possible D gene is TRBD1 (6 bases). This CDR3 is built from 14 residues. Trimming pared 2 bases from V and 0 bases from J, leaving 9 bases between. Germline-derived CDR1 and CDR2 are SGDLS and YYNGEE. The CDR3 bases are TGTGCCAGCAGCGTGGGGGCCCTCTCCTACGAGCAGTACTTC. The encoded protein is CASSVGALSYEQYF.

The chain has TRBV6-5 and TRBJ2-7; D may match TRBD1 or TRBD2 (5 bases each). V was pared by 7 bases and J by 2 bases, with 15 bases between. CDR1 and CDR2 (germline): MNHEY, SVGAGI. The CDR3 has 14 residues. CDR3 coding DNA: TGTGCCAGCACCCAGTTACGGGGCACCTACGAGCAGTACTTC. Amino acid sequence: CASTQLRGTYEQYF.